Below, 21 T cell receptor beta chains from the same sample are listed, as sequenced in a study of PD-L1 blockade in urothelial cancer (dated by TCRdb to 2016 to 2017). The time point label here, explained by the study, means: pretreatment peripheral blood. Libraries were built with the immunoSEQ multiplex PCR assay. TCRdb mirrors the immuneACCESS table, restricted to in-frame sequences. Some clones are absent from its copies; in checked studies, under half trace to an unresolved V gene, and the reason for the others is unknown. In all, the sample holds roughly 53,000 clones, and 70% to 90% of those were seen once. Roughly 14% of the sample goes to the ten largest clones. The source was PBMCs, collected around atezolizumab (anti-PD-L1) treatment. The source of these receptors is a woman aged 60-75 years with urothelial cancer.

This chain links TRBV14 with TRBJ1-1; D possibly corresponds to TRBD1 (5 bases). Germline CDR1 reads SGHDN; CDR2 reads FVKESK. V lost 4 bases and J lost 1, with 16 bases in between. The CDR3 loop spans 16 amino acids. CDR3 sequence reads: CASSRRGRIGNTEAFF. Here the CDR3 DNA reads TGTGCCAGCAGCCGGAGGGGCCGCATCGGGAACACTGAAGCTTTCTTT.

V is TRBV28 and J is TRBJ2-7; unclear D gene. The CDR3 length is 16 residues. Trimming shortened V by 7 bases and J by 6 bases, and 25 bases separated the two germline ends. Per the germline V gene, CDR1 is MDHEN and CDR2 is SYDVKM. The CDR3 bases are TGTGCCAGCAATTTCGTTCCCCCCGCGCAGGTCGGCGAGCAGTACTTC. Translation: CASNFVPPAQVGEQYF.

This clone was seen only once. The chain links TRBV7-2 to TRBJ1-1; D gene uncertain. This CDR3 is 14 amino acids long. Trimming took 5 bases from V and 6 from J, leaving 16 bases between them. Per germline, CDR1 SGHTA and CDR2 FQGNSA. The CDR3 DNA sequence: TGTGCCAGCAGCACCCTTTGGGAGGGATCTGAAGCTTTCTTT. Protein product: CASSTLWEGSEAFF.

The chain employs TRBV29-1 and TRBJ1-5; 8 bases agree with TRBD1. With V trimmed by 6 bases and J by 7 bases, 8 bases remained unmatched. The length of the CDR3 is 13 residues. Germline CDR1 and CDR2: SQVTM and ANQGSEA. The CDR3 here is CSVGQGWEQPQHF. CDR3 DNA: TGCAGCGTCGGACAGGGTTGGGAGCAGCCCCAGCATTTT. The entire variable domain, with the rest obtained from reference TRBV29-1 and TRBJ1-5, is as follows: SAVISQKPSRDICQRGTSLTIQCQVDSQVTMMFWYRQQPGQSLTLIATANQGSEATYESGFVIDKFPISRPNLTFSTLTVSNMSPEDSSIYLCSVGQGWEQPQHFGDGTRLSIL.

The CDR3 reads CASSLQGPGGETQYF. CDR3 nucleotides: TGTGCCAGCAGTTTACAGGGCCCGGGAGGAGAGACCCAGTACTTC. This chain links TRBV6-5 with TRBJ2-5; TRBD2 is a possible D gene (7 bases). The germline V and J ends were trimmed by 4 bases and 4 bases, with 16 bases remaining between them. The CDR3 extends over 15 amino acids. Germline assignment: CDR1 MNHEY and CDR2 SVGAGI.

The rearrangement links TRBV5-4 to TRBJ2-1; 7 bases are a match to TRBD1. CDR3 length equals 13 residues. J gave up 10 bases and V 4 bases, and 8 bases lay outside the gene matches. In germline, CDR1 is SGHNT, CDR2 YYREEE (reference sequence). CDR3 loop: CASSRRTGEEQFF. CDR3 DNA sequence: TGTGCCAGCAGCAGGAGGACAGGAGAGGAGCAGTTCTTC.

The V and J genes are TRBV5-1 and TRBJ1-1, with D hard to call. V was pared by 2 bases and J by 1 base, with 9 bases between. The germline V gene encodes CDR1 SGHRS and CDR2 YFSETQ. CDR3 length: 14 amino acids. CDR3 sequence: CASSFGLGNTEAFF. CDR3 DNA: TGCGCCAGCAGCTTTGGGCTGGGGAACACTGAAGCTTTCTTT.

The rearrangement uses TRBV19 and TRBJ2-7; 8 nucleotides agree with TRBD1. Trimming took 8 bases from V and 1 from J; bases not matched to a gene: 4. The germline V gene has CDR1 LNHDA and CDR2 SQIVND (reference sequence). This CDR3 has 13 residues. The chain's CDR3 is CASGGQESYEQYF. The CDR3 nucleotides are TGTGCCAGTGGGGGACAGGAGTCCTACGAGCAGTACTTC.

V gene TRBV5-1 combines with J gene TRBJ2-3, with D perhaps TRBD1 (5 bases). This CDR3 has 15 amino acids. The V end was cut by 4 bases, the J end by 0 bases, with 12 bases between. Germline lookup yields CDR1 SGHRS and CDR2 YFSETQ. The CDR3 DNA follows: TGCGCCAGCAGCCTTCAGGGAAGGAGCACAGATACGCAGTATTTT. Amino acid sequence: CASSLQGRSTDTQYF.

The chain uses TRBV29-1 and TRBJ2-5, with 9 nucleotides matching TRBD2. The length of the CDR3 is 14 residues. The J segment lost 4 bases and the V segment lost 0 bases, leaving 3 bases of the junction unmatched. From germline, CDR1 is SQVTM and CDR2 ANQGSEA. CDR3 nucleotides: TGCAGCGTTGAAGAGAAACTAGCGGGAGAGACCCAGTACTTC. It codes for CSVEEKLAGETQYF.

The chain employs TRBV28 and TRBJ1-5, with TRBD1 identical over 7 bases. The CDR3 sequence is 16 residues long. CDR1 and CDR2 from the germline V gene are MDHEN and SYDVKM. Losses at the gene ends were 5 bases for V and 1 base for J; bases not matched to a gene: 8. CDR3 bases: TGTGCCAGCAGTCAGGGGGGCCCGGCGAGCAATCAGCCCCAGCATTTT. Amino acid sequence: CASSQGGPASNQPQHF.

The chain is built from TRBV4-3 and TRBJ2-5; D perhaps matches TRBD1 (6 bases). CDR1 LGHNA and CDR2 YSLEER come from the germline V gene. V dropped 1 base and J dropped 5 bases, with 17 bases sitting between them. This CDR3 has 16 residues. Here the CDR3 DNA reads TGCGCCAGCAGCCAAGCGTGGGGGCGTTATCAGGAGACCCAGTACTTC. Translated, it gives CASSQAWGRYQETQYF.

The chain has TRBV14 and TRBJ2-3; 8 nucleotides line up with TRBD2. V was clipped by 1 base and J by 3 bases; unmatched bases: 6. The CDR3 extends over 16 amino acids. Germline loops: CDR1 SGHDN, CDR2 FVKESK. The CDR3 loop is CASSQGYGRATDTQYF. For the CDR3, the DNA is TGTGCCAGCAGCCAAGGTTACGGGAGGGCAACAGATACGCAGTATTTT.

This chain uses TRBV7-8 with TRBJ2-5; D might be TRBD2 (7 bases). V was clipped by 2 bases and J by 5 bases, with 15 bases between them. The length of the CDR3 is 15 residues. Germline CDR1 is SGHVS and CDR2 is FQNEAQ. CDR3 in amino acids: CASSLFSGGGETQYF. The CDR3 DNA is TGTGCCAGCAGCTTATTTTCGGGGGGCGGGGAGACCCAGTACTTC.

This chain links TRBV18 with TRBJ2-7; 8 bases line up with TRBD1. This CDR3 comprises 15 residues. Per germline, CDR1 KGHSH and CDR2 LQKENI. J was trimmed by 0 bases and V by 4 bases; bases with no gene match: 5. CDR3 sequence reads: CASSLTGGRSYEQYF. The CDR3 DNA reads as TGTGCCAGCTCACTTACAGGGGGACGCTCCTACGAGCAGTACTTC.

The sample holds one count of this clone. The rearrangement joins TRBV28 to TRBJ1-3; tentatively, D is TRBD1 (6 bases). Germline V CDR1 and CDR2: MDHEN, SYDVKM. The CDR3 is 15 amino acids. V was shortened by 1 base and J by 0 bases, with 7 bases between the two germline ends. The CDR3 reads CASSLSGDSGNTIYF. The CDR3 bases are TGTGCCAGCAGTTTATCAGGGGACTCTGGAAACACCATATATTTT.

The CDR3: CAISDPGLAGDGSYEQYF. CDR3 sequence (DNA): TGTGCCATCAGTGACCCGGGACTAGCGGGAGATGGTTCCTACGAGCAGTACTTC. The chain employs TRBV10-3 and TRBJ2-7, with 14 bases identical to TRBD2. V dropped 3 bases and J dropped 1; count of bases not matched to a gene: 8. This CDR3 has 18 amino acids. Germline loops: CDR1 ENHRY, CDR2 SYGVKD.

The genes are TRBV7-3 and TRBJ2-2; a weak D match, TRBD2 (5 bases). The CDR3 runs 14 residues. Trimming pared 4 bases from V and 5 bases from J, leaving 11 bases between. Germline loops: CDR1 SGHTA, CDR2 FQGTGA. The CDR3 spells CASSSPTRTGELFF. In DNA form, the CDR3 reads TGTGCCAGCAGCTCACCTACTAGGACCGGGGAGCTGTTTTTT.

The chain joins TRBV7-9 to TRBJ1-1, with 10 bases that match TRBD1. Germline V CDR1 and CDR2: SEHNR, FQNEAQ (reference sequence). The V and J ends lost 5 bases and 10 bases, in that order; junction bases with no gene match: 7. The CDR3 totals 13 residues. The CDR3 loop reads CASSATWTGGAFF. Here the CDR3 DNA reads TGTGCCAGCAGCGCGACCTGGACAGGGGGAGCTTTCTTT.

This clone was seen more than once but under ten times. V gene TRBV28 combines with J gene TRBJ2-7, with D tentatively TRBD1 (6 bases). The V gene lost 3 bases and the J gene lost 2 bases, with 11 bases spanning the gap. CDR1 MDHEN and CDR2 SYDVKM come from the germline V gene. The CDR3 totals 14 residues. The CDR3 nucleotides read TGTGCCAGCAGTTTGACGGGGACAACCTACGAGCAGTACTTC. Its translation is CASSLTGTTYEQYF.

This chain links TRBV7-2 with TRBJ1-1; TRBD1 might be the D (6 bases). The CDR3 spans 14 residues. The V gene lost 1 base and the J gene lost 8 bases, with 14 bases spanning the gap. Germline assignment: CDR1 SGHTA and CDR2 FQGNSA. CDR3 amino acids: CASSLVQGPEEAFF. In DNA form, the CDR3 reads TGTGCCAGCAGCTTAGTACAGGGTCCGGAGGAAGCTTTCTTT.